This TCR beta chain appears in the sequencing data of a study of cytomegalovirus exposure and HLA in healthy donors. Germline CDR1 and CDR2: KGHSH and LQKENI. The CDR3 spans 15 residues. The V segment lost 2 bases and the J segment 4 bases; nucleotides outside the gene matches: 4. Clones were read by immunoSEQ multiplex PCR, and TCRdb kept only the in-frame ones, dropping some. The table shows more than 200,000 clones, with roughly 91% occurring only once. The V call is TRBV18, the J call TRBJ1-4; 7 positions match TRBD1. Sequenced sample: PBMCs. The TCR originated in a woman aged 30 to 39 in good health and CMV-seronegative. The CDR3 region has the DNA TGTGCCAGCTCACCAGAGACAGGGAATAATGAAAAACTGTTTTTT. This gives the protein CASSPETGNNEKLFF.